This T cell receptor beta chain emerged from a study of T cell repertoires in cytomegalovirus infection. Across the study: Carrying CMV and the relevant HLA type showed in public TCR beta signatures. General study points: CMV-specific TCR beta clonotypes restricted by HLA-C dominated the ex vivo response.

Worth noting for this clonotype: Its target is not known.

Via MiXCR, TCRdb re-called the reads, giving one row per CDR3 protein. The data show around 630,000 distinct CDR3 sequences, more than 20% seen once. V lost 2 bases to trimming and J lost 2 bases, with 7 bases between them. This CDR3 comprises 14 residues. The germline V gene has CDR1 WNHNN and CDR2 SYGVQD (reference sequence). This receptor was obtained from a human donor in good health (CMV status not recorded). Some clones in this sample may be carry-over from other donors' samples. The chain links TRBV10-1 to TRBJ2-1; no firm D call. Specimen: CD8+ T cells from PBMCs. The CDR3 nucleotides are TGCGCCAGCAGTGAGCGGGTTCCCTACAATGAGCAGTTCTTC. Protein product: CASSERVPYNEQFF.